These 26 T cell receptor beta chains were all obtained from the same sample, sequenced in a study of Tregs in tolerant kidney transplant recipients. Related graft donors supplied nonmyeloablative bone marrow transplants, and mixed chimerism was transient. TCRdb keeps only in-frame clones here, not all; method: immunoSEQ multiplex PCR. This sample has roughly 52,000 clones, with approximately 90% found just once. Sequenced material: CD8+ T cells from blood (PBMCs), taken 24 months after the transplant. The source is a human patient who received a combined kidney and bone marrow transplant. The graft donor may be the source of some T cells.

This clone is a singleton in its sample. This chain connects TRBV4-3 to TRBJ1-5; a weak D match, TRBD1 (6 bases). CDR3 size: 15 residues. V was cut by 3 bases and J by 3 bases, with 12 bases left in between. Germline CDR1 and CDR2: LGHNA and YSLEER. Here the CDR3 DNA reads TGCGCCAGCAGCCAGACAACAGGGTTCAATCAGCCCCAGCATTTT. Its protein product is CASSQTTGFNQPQHF.

J is TRBJ2-2 and V is TRBV6-6, with 7 bases identical to TRBD1. Germline loops: CDR1 MNHNY, CDR2 SVGAGI (reference sequence). The CDR3 covers 15 residues. Trimming took 2 bases from V and 2 from J; bases not matched to a gene: 2. CDR3 nucleotides: TGTGCCAGCAGTTACGCAGGGGGTAACACCGGGGAGCTGTTTTTT. Encoded protein: CASSYAGGNTGELFF.

The V and J genes are TRBV11-2 and TRBJ2-1, with TRBD1 as a possible D gene (5 bases). The length of the CDR3 is 15 residues. The germline gives CDR1 SGHAT, CDR2 FQNNGV. The ends were cut back, 1 base at V and 4 bases at J, with 11 bases in the middle. DNA for the CDR3: TGTGCCAGCAGCTTAGTTGGGGCAGTGTACAATGAGCAGTTCTTC. Its protein product is CASSLVGAVYNEQFF.

J is TRBJ2-5 and V is TRBV7-8; TRBD2 is a possible D gene (6 bases). From germline, CDR1 is SGHVS and CDR2 FQNEAQ. The V gene lost 5 bases and the J gene lost 0 bases, with 10 bases spanning the gap. CDR3 length: 14 residues. Here the CDR3 reads CASSLGGYQETQYF. CDR3 bases: TGTGCCAGCAGCCTTGGGGGGTACCAAGAGACCCAGTACTTC.

The rearrangement joins TRBV9 to TRBJ2-5; maybe TRBD1 (7 bases). CDR1 and CDR2 (germline): SGDLS, YYNGEE. CDR3 length equals 16 residues. Between the trimmed V and J ends, which lost 0 bases and 2 bases, there was a span of 14 bases. Written as DNA, the CDR3 is TGTGCCAGCAGCGTAGGGGGCAGGGGGGTGCAAGAGACCCAGTACTTC. Its translation is CASSVGGRGVQETQYF.

In the case of this clone: Other DNA sequences in this specimen translate into the identical CDR3. J is TRBJ1-6 and V is TRBV28; 7 bases agree with TRBD1. The germline V gene has CDR1 MDHEN and CDR2 SYDVKM. This CDR3 is 16 amino acids long. V lost 3 bases and J lost 8; bases outside the gene matches: 10. The DNA for the CDR3 is TGTGCCAGCAGTTTCCCGACAGGGTCGTTGGATTCACCCCTCCACTTT. Translation: CASSFPTGSLDSPLHF. Full variable domain (outside the CDR3, taken from reference TRBV28 and TRBJ1-6): DVKVTQSSRYLVKRTGEKVFLECVQDMDHENMFWYRQDPGLGLRLIYFSYDVKMKEKGDIPEGYSVSREKKERFSLILESASTNQTSMYLCASSFPTGSLDSPLHFGNGTRLTVT.

The genes are TRBV11-1 and TRBJ2-1; TRBD2 matches 13 bases. The ends lost 6 bases at V and 9 bases at J; junction bases unmatched: 11. Germline V gene lookup returns CDR1 SGHAT and CDR2 FQDESV (reference sequence). The CDR3 extends over 16 amino acids. CDR3 DNA: TGTGCCAGCAGTGTCCGGGGGACTAGCGGGAAGTTTGAGCAGTTCTTC. This gives the protein CASSVRGTSGKFEQFF.

The chain combines TRBV9 with TRBJ1-1; D gene ambiguous. Germline CDR1 SGDLS, CDR2 YYNGEE. The CDR3 runs to 16 residues. Trimming left V 0 bases short and J 1 base short, with 13 bases between. CDR3: CASSVDGSSWNTEAFF. CDR3 bases: TGTGCCAGCAGCGTAGACGGGAGTAGCTGGAACACTGAAGCTTTCTTT.

The chain combines TRBV7-2 with TRBJ2-5; 8 bases are shared with TRBD1. This CDR3 has 16 amino acids. Germline CDR1 reads SGHTA; CDR2 reads FQGNSA. V lost 1 base and J lost 5; bases outside the gene matches: 9. CDR3 coding DNA: TGTGCCAGCAGCTTAGACCCAATGACAGGGGCGGAGACCCAGTACTTC. It yields the protein CASSLDPMTGAETQYF.

V usage is TRBV11-2 and J usage is TRBJ1-6; no reliable D call. Germline-derived CDR1 and CDR2 are SGHAT and FQNNGV. This CDR3 contains 14 residues. Trimming shortened V by 5 bases and J by 0 bases, and 5 bases separated the two germline ends. The chain's CDR3 is CASSLFSYNSPLHF. The CDR3 bases are TGTGCCAGCAGCCTATTCTCCTATAATTCACCCCTCCACTTT.

The chain couples TRBV27 to TRBJ2-7; TRBD2 is a possible D gene (7 bases). CDR1 and CDR2 (germline): MNHEY, SMNVEV (reference sequence). Trimming took off 8 bases at V and 0 bases at J, with 17 bases between the two ends. CDR3 length: 15 residues. The CDR3 region has the DNA TGTGCCAGCTGTTGGAGGGGGGGGAGCTCCTACGAGCAGTACTTC. Protein sequence: CASCWRGGSSYEQYF.

The V call is TRBV4-3, the J call TRBJ2-1; 8 positions match TRBD1. Germline V lookup: CDR1 LGHNA, CDR2 YSLEER. After removal of 0 bases from V and 4 bases from J, the junction contained 8 bases not matched to a gene. CDR3 length: 17 amino acids. The CDR3 reads CASSQEGTGTAYNEQFF. For the CDR3, the DNA is TGCGCCAGCAGCCAAGAAGGGACAGGTACGGCGTACAATGAGCAGTTCTTC.

J is TRBJ1-5 and V is TRBV14; tentatively, D is TRBD1 (5 bases). The CDR3 contains 17 residues. Trimming removed 10 bases at V and 4 bases at J, with 26 bases between. Germline V gene data show CDR1 as SGHDN and CDR2 as FVKESK. Written as DNA, the CDR3 is TGTGCCATCCCCCGAGACAGCCTTCTCCGTTGTAATCAGCCCCAGCATTTT. The encoded protein is CAIPRDSLLRCNQPQHF.

V and J are TRBV11-3 and TRBJ2-5, with TRBD1 as a possible D gene (7 bases). Germline CDR1 and CDR2: SGHNT and YENEEA. The CDR3 runs 15 residues. Trimming took off 1 base at V and 5 bases at J, with 14 bases between the two ends. CDR3 DNA sequence: TGTGCCAGCAGCTTAGTGGCAGGGGGGAAGGAGACCCAGTACTTC. Translated, it gives CASSLVAGGKETQYF. Variable domain in full (rest from reference TRBV11-3 and TRBJ2-5): EAGVVQSPRYKIIEKKQPVAFWCNPISGHNTLYWYLQNLGQGPELLIRYENEEAVDDSQLPKDRFSAERLKGVDSTLKIQPAELGDSAVYLCASSLVAGGKETQYFGPGTRLLVL.

CDR3 nucleotides: TGTGCCAGCAGTTTCGGTCCGAACTATGGCTACACCTTC. It translates to CASSFGPNYGYTF. This chain connects TRBV27 to TRBJ1-2, with D unresolved. The CDR3 length is 13 residues. The V gene lost 3 bases and the J gene lost 2 bases, with 7 bases spanning the gap. Germline V lookup: CDR1 MNHEY, CDR2 SMNVEV (reference sequence).

The V and J genes are TRBV12-5 and TRBJ2-5; 7 bases are a match to TRBD2. The assigned J gene may be wrong: the sequence end matches TRBJ2-7 better. This CDR3 has 13 residues. From germline, CDR1 is LGHNT and CDR2 FRNRAP. The CDR3, as DNA: TGTGCTAGTAGCTGGGGGGGAACCTACGAGCAGTACTTC. Amino acid sequence: CASSWGGTYEQYF.

This clone was observed once. The V gene is TRBV6-5, the J gene TRBJ1-2; 7 nucleotides match TRBD1. CDR3 length: 14 amino acids. The V segment lost 7 bases and the J segment 4 bases; nucleotides outside the gene matches: 9. Germline V gene lookup returns CDR1 MNHEY and CDR2 SVGAGI. The CDR3 nucleotides read TGTGCCAGCACTTCCGGGACAGATGGCTATGGCTACACCTTC. It translates to CASTSGTDGYGYTF.

V is TRBV4-3 and J is TRBJ2-5; D may be TRBD2 (5 bases). Trimming removed 1 base at V and 0 bases at J, with 15 bases between. Germline loops: CDR1 LGHNA, CDR2 YSLEER. The CDR3 is 17 amino acids. CDR3 nucleotides: TGCGCCAGCAGCCAAGTTTCCTCCGGCGGGTACCAAGAGACCCAGTACTTC. Its translation: CASSQVSSGGYQETQYF.

About this clone: Other DNA sequences from this sample encode an identical CDR3 as well. The chain is built from TRBV13 and TRBJ2-7; D not certain. This CDR3 region has 12 residues. V was trimmed by 2 bases and J by 3 bases, leaving 5 bases between them. Per the germline V gene, CDR1 is PRHDT and CDR2 is FYEKMQ (reference sequence). CDR3 nucleotides: TGTGCCAGCAGCTTAAGAGGCTACGAGCAGTACTTC. Protein: CASSLRGYEQYF.

The J gene is TRBJ2-7, the V gene TRBV7-9, with 7 bases that match TRBD1. The CDR3 is 15 amino acids. CDR1 SEHNR and CDR2 FQNEAQ come from the germline V gene (reference sequence). The V and J ends lost 6 bases and 5 bases, in that order; junction bases with no gene match: 13. The CDR3 loop reads CASSIRETGVHEQYF. The DNA of the CDR3 is TGTGCCAGCAGTATTCGGGAAACAGGGGTCCACGAGCAGTACTTC.

This chain uses TRBV7-2 with TRBJ2-1, with TRBD2 identical over 12 bases. The germline gives CDR1 SGHTA, CDR2 FQGNSA. This CDR3 contains 15 residues. With 1 base clipped from V and 9 bases from J, the junction kept 4 bases outside the gene matches. CDR3 amino acids: CASSLVLAGGTEQFF. CDR3 DNA sequence: TGTGCCAGCAGCTTAGTTCTAGCGGGGGGGACTGAGCAGTTCTTC.

CDR3 amino acids: CASSQVTGGAGEKLFF. The CDR3 DNA sequence: TGCGCCAGCAGCCAAGTGACAGGGGGGGCAGGGGAAAAACTGTTTTTT. The J gene is TRBJ1-4, the V gene TRBV4-1; 9 nucleotides align to TRBD1. CDR1 is MGHRA, CDR2 YSYEKL, per germline. This CDR3 has 16 amino acids. Losses at the gene ends were 1 base for V and 8 bases for J; bases not matched to a gene: 8.

J is TRBJ2-7 and V is TRBV7-3; the match to TRBD1 covers 7 bases. The trim removed 6 bases at V and 0 bases at J, leaving 8 bases unmatched. The CDR3 length is 15 residues. Germline CDR1 SGHTA, CDR2 FQGTGA. CDR3 region: CASSYRGTASYEQYF. CDR3 coding DNA: TGTGCCAGCAGTTACAGGGGAACAGCCTCCTACGAGCAGTACTTC.

V gene TRBV7-8 combines with J gene TRBJ2-7; D might be TRBD2 (6 bases). This CDR3 region has 17 residues. With 5 bases removed from V and 0 bases from J, the gap between germline ends came to 20 bases. Germline lookup yields CDR1 SGHVS and CDR2 FQNEAQ. For the CDR3, the DNA is TGTGCCAGCAGCCCGACTTTGGAGGGGCCGTTCTCCTACGAGCAGTACTTC. Translating gives CASSPTLEGPFSYEQYF.

For this clone: An end of the junction does not agree with germline; a read error may underlie this. V usage is TRBV2 and J usage is TRBJ2-3; 10 nucleotides line up with TRBD2. Germline CDR1 SNHLY, CDR2 FYNNEI. The CDR3 loop spans 16 amino acids. Written as DNA, the CDR3 is TGTGCCAGCAGTGAAGCATTCCCAGCGGGGGGGACCGCCGGAATCTTT. It codes for CASSEAFPAGGTAGIF. Full variable domain (rest looked up from reference TRBV2 and TRBJ2-3): EPEVTQTPSHQVTQMGQEVILRCVPISNHLYFYWYRQILGQKVEFLVSFYNNEISEKSEIFDDQFSVERPDGSNFTLKIRSTKLEDSAMYFCASSEAFPAGGTAGIFGPGTRLTVL.

The rearrangement joins TRBV5-1 to TRBJ2-3; TRBD2 is a possible D gene (5 bases). Trimming pared 0 bases from V and 0 bases from J, leaving 8 bases between. Germline CDR1 SGHRS, CDR2 YFSETQ. The CDR3 has 15 residues. CDR3 region: CASSLAGVSTDTQYF. In nucleotides, the CDR3 is TGCGCCAGCAGCTTGGCCGGGGTGAGCACAGATACGCAGTATTTT.